The next 15 T cell receptor beta chains were all read from a single sample in a study of graft-versus-host responses after intestinal transplantation. The repertoire was sequenced with immunoSEQ multiplex PCR; TCRdb's copy has only in-frame clones and lacks some. The sample lists about 86,000 clones, about 87% occurring once. Antigen specificity for these receptors is unknown. Sequenced material: unstimulated CD4+ T cells sorted from spleen or lymph node cells, taken before transplant. Every receptor here comes from a human donor who was the organ donor for an intestinal transplant.

The rearrangement uses TRBV5-1 and TRBJ2-1; TRBD2 matches at 13 bases. The junction had 8 bases not matched to a gene; V was cut back by 4 bases and J by 10 bases. The CDR3 consists of 15 residues. Germline V gene lookup returns CDR1 SGHRS and CDR2 YFSETQ. DNA for the CDR3: TGCGCCAGCAGCCTAGGACTAGCGGGGGAGGGGGAGCAGTTCTTC. Its protein product is CASSLGLAGEGEQFF.

As regards this clone: A read error may account for a junction end that differs from germline. V usage is TRBV5-3 and J usage is TRBJ2-7, with 12 nucleotides matching TRBD2. TRBV5-3 is filed as an ORF, its function uncertain. The CDR3 is 14 amino acids. In DNA, the CDR3 is TGTGCCAGAAGCTTGGCTGGACTAGCGGGATCTTCGCCCTTC. Its translation: CARSLAGLAGSSPF.

The gene calls are TRBV29-1 and TRBJ2-7, with D maybe TRBD2 (5 bases). In germline, CDR1 is SQVTM, CDR2 ANQGSEA. V lost 5 bases and J lost 4, with 15 bases in between. The CDR3 runs to 13 residues. The CDR3 region has the DNA TGCAGCGTTCGTGGTCCTAGCCCGTACGAGCAGTACTTC. Amino acid sequence: CSVRGPSPYEQYF.

This chain uses TRBV7-2 with TRBJ2-1, with TRBD2 identical over 9 bases. Germline V CDR1 and CDR2: SGHTA, FQGNSA. CDR3 length: 14 amino acids. J was trimmed by 9 bases and V by 6 bases; bases with no gene match: 9. Here the CDR3 DNA reads TGTGCCAGCAGGCCCGGTAGCGGGAGAGGTGAGCAGTTCTTC. Encoded protein: CASRPGSGRGEQFF.

The chain employs TRBV11-3 and TRBJ1-6; 7 positions match TRBD1. The CDR3 spans 13 residues. Germline values: CDR1 SGHNT, CDR2 YENEEA. V trimming: 4 bases; J trimming: 11 bases; junction bases outside the gene matches: 5. The CDR3 sequence: CASSSQGKAPLHF. The CDR3 DNA is TGTGCCAGCAGCTCACAGGGGAAGGCACCCCTCCACTTT.

This clone was observed a handful of times. The chain has TRBV4-1 and TRBJ1-2; a weak D match, TRBD1 (6 bases). The CDR3 has 14 amino acids. Germline V gives CDR1 MGHRA, CDR2 YSYEKL. V was pared by 1 base and J by 3 bases, with 9 bases between. The CDR3, as DNA: TGCGCCAGCAGCCAAGGACAGGCTCACTATGGCTACACCTTC. Residues: CASSQGQAHYGYTF.

Here the CDR3 reads CASSPILTGGYTF. The CDR3 DNA follows: TGTGCCAGCAGCCCTATTCTGACAGGTGGCTACACCTTC. V usage is TRBV7-2 and J usage is TRBJ1-2; perhaps TRBD1 as D (6 bases). Trimming left V 5 bases short and J 7 bases short, with 14 bases between. Germline loops: CDR1 SGHTA, CDR2 FQGNSA. This CDR3 has 13 amino acids.

The chain is built from TRBV4-2 and TRBJ2-1, with 9 bases fitting TRBD2. From germline, CDR1 is LGHNA and CDR2 YNFKEQ. The CDR3 length is 15 residues. V lost 0 bases to trimming and J lost 8 bases; unmatched junction nucleotides: 5. This CDR3 is CASSQDTASGDEQFF. The CDR3 DNA is TGTGCCAGCAGCCAAGATACGGCTAGCGGGGATGAGCAGTTCTTC.

The chain joins TRBV7-2 to TRBJ1-5, with a tentative D call TRBD1 (6 bases). Trimming left V 1 base short and J 9 bases short, with 13 bases between. The CDR3 totals 14 residues. Germline V gives CDR1 SGHTA, CDR2 FQGNSA. CDR3 coding DNA: TGTGCCAGCAGCTTAGGACCAGGGGAGGGGCCCCAGCATTTT. Translating gives CASSLGPGEGPQHF.

The V call is TRBV28, the J call TRBJ2-7; D may be TRBD1 (6 bases). The CDR3 has 14 amino acids. Trimming took 7 bases from V and 5 from J, leaving 18 bases between them. CDR1 and CDR2 (germline): MDHEN, SYDVKM. CDR3 loop: CASTSTGRSHEQYF. CDR3 DNA: TGTGCCAGCACGAGCACAGGGCGGTCCCACGAGCAGTACTTC.

The chain links TRBV6-5 to TRBJ2-2; no clear D gene. This CDR3 contains 15 residues. Germline assignment: CDR1 MNHEY and CDR2 SVGAGI. V lost 5 bases to trimming and J lost 2 bases, with 12 bases between them. CDR3 nucleotide sequence: TGTGCCAGCAGTGGCCAGATTCTTAACACCGGGGAGCTGTTTTTT. It is translated as CASSGQILNTGELFF.

J is TRBJ1-6 and V is TRBV9; 8 bases map to TRBD1. V dropped 2 bases and J dropped 8; count of bases not matched to a gene: 12. Germline V gene sequence: CDR1 SGDLS, CDR2 YYNGEE. This CDR3 region has 17 residues. This chain's CDR3 is CASSVGNPGGADSPLHF. The CDR3 nucleotides are TGTGCCAGCAGCGTCGGCAACCCAGGGGGCGCGGATTCACCCCTCCACTTT. Full variable domain (remainder filled in from reference TRBV9 and TRBJ1-6): DSGVTQTPKHLITATGQRVTLRCSPRSGDLSVYWYQQSLDQGLQFLIQYYNGEERAKGNILERFSAQQFPDLHSELNLSSLELGDSALYFCASSVGNPGGADSPLHFGNGTRLTVT.

This clone occurred a few times. The chain employs TRBV5-4 and TRBJ2-7, with D unresolved. Germline V gene lookup returns CDR1 SGHNT and CDR2 YYREEE (reference sequence). V lost 2 bases and J 2 bases, leaving 11 bases between the germline ends. CDR3 length equals 14 residues. The CDR3 DNA follows: TGTGCCAGCAGCTTCGGTGGCAGGACCTACGAGCAGTACTTC. Translated: CASSFGGRTYEQYF.

This clone is a singleton in its sample. The chain has TRBV18 and TRBJ1-1, with D maybe TRBD1 (6 bases). Germline CDR1 reads KGHSH; CDR2 reads LQKENI. CDR3 size: 15 residues. Trimming cost V 3 bases and J 3 bases, with 14 bases left between them. CDR3 residues: CASSPLTGWDTEAFF. The CDR3 nucleotides read TGTGCCAGCTCACCCTTGACAGGCTGGGACACTGAAGCTTTCTTT.

The chain employs TRBV7-9 and TRBJ2-1, with TRBD1 matching 9 bases. The J segment lost 4 bases and the V segment lost 3 bases, leaving 4 bases of the junction unmatched. This CDR3 has 15 amino acids. CDR1 and CDR2 from the germline V gene are SEHNR and FQNEAQ (reference sequence). Here the CDR3 DNA reads TGTGCCAGCAGCTTTCTAGGACAGGGGTACAATGAGCAGTTCTTC. Residues: CASSFLGQGYNEQFF.